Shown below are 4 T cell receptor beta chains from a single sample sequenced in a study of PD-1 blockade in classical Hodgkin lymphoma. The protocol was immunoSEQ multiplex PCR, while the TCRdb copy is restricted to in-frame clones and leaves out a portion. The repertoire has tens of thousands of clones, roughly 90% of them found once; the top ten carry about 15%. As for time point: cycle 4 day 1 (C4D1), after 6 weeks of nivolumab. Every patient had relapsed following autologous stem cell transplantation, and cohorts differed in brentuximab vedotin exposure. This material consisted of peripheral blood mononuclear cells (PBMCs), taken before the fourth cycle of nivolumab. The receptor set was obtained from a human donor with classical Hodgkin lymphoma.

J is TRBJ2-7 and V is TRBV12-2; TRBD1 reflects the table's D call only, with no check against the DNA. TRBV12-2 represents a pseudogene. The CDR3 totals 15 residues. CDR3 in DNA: TGTGCAAGTCGCTTAGTGGTGGCAGGCAGGGACGAGCAGTACTTC. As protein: CASRLVVAGRDEQYF.

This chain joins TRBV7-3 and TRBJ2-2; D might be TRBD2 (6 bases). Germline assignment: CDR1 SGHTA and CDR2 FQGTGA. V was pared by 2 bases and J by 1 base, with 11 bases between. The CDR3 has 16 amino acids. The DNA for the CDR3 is TGTGCCAGCAGCTTAGGTTACGGGAGGAACACCGGGGAGCTGTTTTTT. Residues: CASSLGYGRNTGELFF.

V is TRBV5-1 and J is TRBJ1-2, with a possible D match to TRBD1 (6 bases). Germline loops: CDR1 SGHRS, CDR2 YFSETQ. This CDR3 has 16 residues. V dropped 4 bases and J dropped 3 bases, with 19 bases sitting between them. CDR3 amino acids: CASSPDSSTLYYGYTF. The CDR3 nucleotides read TGCGCCAGCAGCCCGGACAGTTCTACCCTATACTATGGCTACACCTTC.

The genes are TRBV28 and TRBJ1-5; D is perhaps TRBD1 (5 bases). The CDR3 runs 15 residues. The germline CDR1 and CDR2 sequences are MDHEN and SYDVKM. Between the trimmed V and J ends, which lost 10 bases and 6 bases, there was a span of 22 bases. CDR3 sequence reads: CATVPPQGFGQPQHF. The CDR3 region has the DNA TGTGCCACTGTGCCCCCTCAGGGTTTTGGTCAGCCCCAGCATTTT.